This TCR beta chain stems from a study of blood T cell repertoires in COVID-19 (dated by TCRdb to the early 2020s). In terms of the full investigation: Samples from collaborators originated in the United States, Italy and Spain and spanned both the acute and convalescent phases of COVID-19. The material from the prospective study consisted of cDNA or gDNA derived from T cells, B-cell-depleted T cells, or PBMCs. The dataset comprised deeply sampled blood TCRbeta repertoires from subjects exposed to, actively infected with, or recovered from COVID-19. The repertoires were released in a freely available public database intended as a resource for research on the immune response to SARS-CoV-2. Samples came from the ongoing ImmuneRACE study (first 160 participants) plus 1,254 subjects from 6 global collaborators. A de-identified subject ID, COVID-19 status, age in years and sex were almost always included in the sample metadata. Where available, HLA class I and class II types were obtained from metadata supplied by the sample provider rather than from assay-based typing.

On this clone: What this receptor recognizes is not known. The input lacks base qualities; no much larger clone sits a single base away.

Participants in the prospective study were enrolled through a virtual design, were aged roughly 18 to 100 years, and lived in roughly 25 United States geographic areas. In the prospective study, cohorts were assigned on the basis of participant-reported clinical history obtained from a screening survey and a study questionnaire. ImmuneRACE Cohort 3 recovered participants were defined by two consecutive negative NP/OP PCR tests, healthcare professional clearance, or symptom resolution. Mobile phlebotomists in the prospective study collected whole blood, serum and a nasopharyngeal or oropharyngeal swab from every participant. Additional blood draws and questionnaires over a 2-month period could optionally be provided by prospective study participants. Before DNA extraction, blood samples from the prospective study were shipped at room temperature or frozen. TCRbeta CDR3 regions were amplified from genomic DNA by means of the immunoSEQ Assay, a bias-controlled multiplex PCR. Regarding the original processing steps: Within the assay, amplification of reference gene primers was used to estimate how many nucleated cells each sample contained. Sequence reads were collapsed and filtered to measure the absolute abundance of every unique TCRbeta CDR3 rearrangement. For each sample, productive Simpson clonality was calculated as the square root of Simpson's diversity index across productive rearrangements. Imported from immuneACCESS, the table was reduced by TCRdb to in-frame sequences with V and J called. These copies leave out some clones; in studies compared against another copy, an unresolved V gene accounts for under half, and the cause of the remainder is not known. Clonal size and the V and J genes are those of that table, whereas D and trimming came from the DNA. Present in this sample are 180,000 or so clones, roughly 82% of which were seen just once. Jointly, the top ten make up 9.5% to 12% of the sample.

The research as a whole found: Clinical and demographic metadata were provided uncurated, with the amount varying by source and participant.

The CDR1 and CDR2 encoded by the germline V gene (reference sequence) are LNHDA and SQIVND. The CDR3 numbers 18 residues from cysteine through phenylalanine. The sequence is cut down to CDR3 DNA, 54 bases in frame from base 1. Trimming takes 3 bases off V and 0 bases off J; junction bases not matched to a gene: 5. This TCR was sampled from a man aged 45-60 years who had recovered from COVID-19. The rearranged segments are TRBV19 and TRBJ1-4, with 12 bases matching TRBD1. Sequencing was carried out using PBMCs or T cells enriched from blood (not recorded which). In nucleotide form, the sequence is TGTGCCAGTAGTATCCGGGACAGGGGGCTTTCAACTAATGAAAAACTGTTTTTT. Its protein product is CASSIRDRGLSTNEKLFF.